This entry is about one TCR beta chain. Its target is unknown. This sample is drawn from a study of immune cell composition in non-small cell lung cancer. Study-wide results and caveats: Squamous carcinomas (approximately 75%) more often had tumour-associated clones >0.5% than adenocarcinomas (roughly 35%). TIL tumour reactivity correlated with maximal tumour-associated clone frequency in adenocarcinoma. Lung adenocarcinomas had lower top 10 clone scores and clonality than squamous tumours.

The protocol was immunoSEQ multiplex PCR, while the TCRdb copy is restricted to in-frame clones and leaves out a portion. The sample holds some 13,000 clones, about 70% seen once. DNA was extracted from unsorted cell suspensions stored frozen. CDR3 length: 16 residues. Germline CDR1 is LGHNA and CDR2 is YNFKEQ. After removal of 1 base from V and 5 bases from J, the junction contained 6 bases not matched to a gene. Material for sequencing was lung tumor tissue. V gene TRBV4-2 combines with J gene TRBJ2-1, with 9 bases lining up with TRBD2. The TCR sequence derives from a human donor with non-small cell lung cancer. CDR3 amino acids: CASSQAAGTSNNEQFF. CDR3 nucleotides: TGTGCCAGCAGCCAAGCCGCCGGGACTAGCAACAATGAGCAGTTCTTC.